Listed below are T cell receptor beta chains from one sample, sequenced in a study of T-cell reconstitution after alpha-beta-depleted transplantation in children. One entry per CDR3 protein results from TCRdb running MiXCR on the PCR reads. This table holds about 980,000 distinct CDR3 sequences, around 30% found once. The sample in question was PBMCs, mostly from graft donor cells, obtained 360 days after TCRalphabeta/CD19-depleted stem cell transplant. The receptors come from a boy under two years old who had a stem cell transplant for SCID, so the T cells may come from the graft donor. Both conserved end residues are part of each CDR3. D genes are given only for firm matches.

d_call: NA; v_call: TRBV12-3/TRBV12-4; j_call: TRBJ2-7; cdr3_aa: CASSPGLQPPREQYF
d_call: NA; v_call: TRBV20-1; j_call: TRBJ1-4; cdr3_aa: CSASEQAGILEKLFF
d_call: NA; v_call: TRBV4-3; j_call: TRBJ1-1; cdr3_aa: CASSVGLKAEAFF
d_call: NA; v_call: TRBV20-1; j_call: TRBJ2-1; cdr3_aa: CSAKPPRRAGEQFF
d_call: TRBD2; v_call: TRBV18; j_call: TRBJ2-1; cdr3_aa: CASSPKRTSGLHNEQFF
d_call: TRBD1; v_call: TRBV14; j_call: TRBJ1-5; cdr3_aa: CASSQDWTGDQPQHF
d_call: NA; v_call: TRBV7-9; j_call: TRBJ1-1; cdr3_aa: CASSPDLGGRTEAFF
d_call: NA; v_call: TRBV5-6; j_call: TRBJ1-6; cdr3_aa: CASSLNSFYSPLHF
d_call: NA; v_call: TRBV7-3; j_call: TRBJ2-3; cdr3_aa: CASSLHSGTDTQYF
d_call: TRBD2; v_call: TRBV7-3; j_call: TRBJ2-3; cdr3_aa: CASSLLAGAPSQYF
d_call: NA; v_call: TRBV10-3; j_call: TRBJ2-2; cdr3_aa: CAISGKEYTGELFF
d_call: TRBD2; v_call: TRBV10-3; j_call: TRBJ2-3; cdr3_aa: CAISGTRLAGKASTDTQYF
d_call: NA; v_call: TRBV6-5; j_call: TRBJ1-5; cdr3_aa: CASSYTGDSNQPQHF
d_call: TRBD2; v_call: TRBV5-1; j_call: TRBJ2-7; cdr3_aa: CASSLASGVSYEQYF
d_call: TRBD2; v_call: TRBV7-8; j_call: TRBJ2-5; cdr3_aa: CASSRTSGRYQETQYF
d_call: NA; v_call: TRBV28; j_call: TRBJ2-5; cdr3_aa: CASSPSDGGMTRKETQYF
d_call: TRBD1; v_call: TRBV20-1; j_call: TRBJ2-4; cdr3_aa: CSAPGDLQGKINIQYF
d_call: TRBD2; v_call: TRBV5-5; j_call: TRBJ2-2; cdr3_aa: CASSPGGTSAGELFF
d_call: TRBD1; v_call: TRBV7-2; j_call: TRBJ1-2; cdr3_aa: CASSLALARDREVYGYTF
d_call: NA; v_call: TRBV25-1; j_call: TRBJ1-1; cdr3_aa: CASSDWTKNTEAFF
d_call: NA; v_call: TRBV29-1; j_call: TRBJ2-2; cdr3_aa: CSVRPERDTGELFF
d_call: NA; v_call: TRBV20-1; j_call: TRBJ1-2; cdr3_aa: CSARDQNRPNYGYTF
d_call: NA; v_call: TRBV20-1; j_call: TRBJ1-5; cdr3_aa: CSAEQGRANQPQHF
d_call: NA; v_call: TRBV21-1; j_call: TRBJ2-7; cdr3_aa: CASSFAGRRGIYEQYF